These 9 T cell receptor beta chains originate from one sample sequenced in a study of chemoradiotherapy in HPV16-positive cancers. The assay was immunoSEQ multiplex PCR, and TCRdb's table has in-frame clones only and misses some. The data show some 14,000 clones, over 75% seen once. The specimen was taken from a patient who underwent chemoradiotherapy. Receptors were obtained from a human donor with HPV-associated anogenital cancer.

The gene calls are TRBV2 and TRBJ2-1, with 10 positions matching TRBD1. This CDR3 is built from 14 residues. Germline V gene sequence: CDR1 SNHLY, CDR2 FYNNEI. Losses at the gene ends were 7 bases for V and 9 bases for J; bases not matched to a gene: 9. CDR3 DNA sequence: TGTGCCAGCAACAGCGGGACAGGGGTTTTTGAGCAGTTCTTC. Amino acids: CASNSGTGVFEQFF. Variable domain in full (rest from reference TRBV2 and TRBJ2-1): EPEVTQTPSHQVTQMGQEVILRCVPISNHLYFYWYRQILGQKVEFLVSFYNNEISEKSEIFDDQFSVERPDGSNFTLKIRSTKLEDSAMYFCASNSGTGVFEQFFGPGTRLTVL.

The chain is built from TRBV19 and TRBJ2-3; the D is unclear. The CDR3 consists of 14 residues. The V end was cut by 5 bases, the J end by 7 bases, with 16 bases between. Germline V lookup: CDR1 LNHDA, CDR2 SQIVND (reference sequence). CDR3 in DNA: TGTGCCAGTAGTCGGAGCGCGCTGGTGAATACGCAGTATTTT. It is translated as CASSRSALVNTQYF. The full variable domain, rest sourced from reference TRBV19 and TRBJ2-3, is DGGITQSPKYLFRKEGQNVTLSCEQNLNHDAMYWYRQDPGQGLRLIYYSQIVNDFQKGDIAEGYSVSREKKESFPLTVTSAQKNPTAFYLCASSRSALVNTQYFGPGTRLTVL.

V gene TRBV25-1 combines with J gene TRBJ1-6; TRBD1 agrees at 9 bases. With 8 bases clipped from V and 9 bases from J, the junction kept 11 bases outside the gene matches. This CDR3 has 15 residues. Germline CDR1 and CDR2: MGHDK and SYGVNS. CDR3 protein: CASGGTGRSFSPLHF. For the CDR3, the DNA is TGTGCCAGCGGGGGGACAGGGAGATCGTTTTCACCCCTCCACTTT.

The chain employs TRBV5-6 and TRBJ1-3; no clear D. The CDR3 is made up of 14 amino acids. V lost 0 bases, J lost 1 base, and 5 bases lay in between. Germline assignment: CDR1 SGHDT and CDR2 YYEEEE. For the CDR3, the DNA is TGTGCCAGCAGCTTGGCTTATTCTGGAAACACCATATATTTT. This codes for CASSLAYSGNTIYF. Variable domain in full (rest from reference TRBV5-6 and TRBJ1-3): DAGVTQSPTHLIKTRGQQVTLRCSPKSGHDTVSWYQQALGQGPQFIFQYYEEEERQRGNFPDRFSGHQFPNYSSELNVNALLLGDSALYLCASSLAYSGNTIYFGEGSWLTVV.

V is TRBV27 and J is TRBJ1-2; TRBD1 is a possible D gene (6 bases). The V end lost 3 bases, the J end lost 3 bases, and 8 bases lay between the germline ends. CDR1 MNHEY and CDR2 SMNVEV come from the germline V gene (reference sequence). The CDR3 sequence is 13 residues long. The CDR3, as DNA: TGTGCCAGCAGTTTCAGGGGTCACTATGGCTACACCTTC. Its translation: CASSFRGHYGYTF.

The gene calls are TRBV6-1 and TRBJ2-5; TRBD1 might be the D (5 bases). Looked up from germline, CDR1 is MNHNS and CDR2 is SASEGT. The CDR3 contains 14 residues. V was pared by 3 bases and J by 5 bases, with 13 bases between. This chain's CDR3 is CASSENRLGETQYF. CDR3 bases: TGTGCCAGCAGTGAGAACAGGCTTGGCGAGACCCAGTACTTC.

CDR3 loop: CASSLLGQGDSPLHF. The CDR3 nucleotides read TGTGCCAGCAGCTTACTGGGACAGGGTGATTCACCCCTCCACTTT. This chain joins TRBV5-4 and TRBJ1-6, with 9 bases fitting TRBD1. This CDR3 comprises 15 residues. Germline values: CDR1 SGHNT, CDR2 YYREEE (reference sequence). V dropped 2 bases and J dropped 8; count of bases not matched to a gene: 5.

This clone was seen more than once but under ten times. V usage is TRBV7-2 and J usage is TRBJ1-6; 9 nucleotides align to TRBD1. Germline CDR1 SGHTA, CDR2 FQGNSA. The CDR3 totals 13 residues. Trimming at V came to 7 bases and at J to 11 bases, leaving 6 bases not matched to a gene. DNA of the CDR3: TGTGCCAGCACTAGGGACAGGGCAACACCCCTCCACTTT. It is translated as CASTRDRATPLHF.

The chain has TRBV7-2 and TRBJ2-5; tentatively, D is TRBD1 (6 bases). Germline CDR1 SGHTA, CDR2 FQGNSA. This CDR3 contains 13 residues. V dropped 5 bases and J dropped 7 bases, with 14 bases sitting between them. The CDR3 nucleotides are TGTGCCAGCAGCCGAGACAGGCTAGGGACCCAGTACTTC. Amino acids: CASSRDRLGTQYF.